This TCR beta chain derives from a study of regulatory T cells in long-lasting Graves disease. As for the study in general: The criterion for persistent Graves' disease was over 5 years of antithyroid drugs with positive TSH receptor antibodies. Points from the study as a whole: Favored gene segments in persistent disease were TRBV28, TRBJ1-2 and TRBJ2-5.

Arm-PCR of CDR3 regions and iRepertoire HTBI primers were the basis on which TCR beta libraries were built. MiXCR, run by TCRdb on the multiplex PCR reads, gives a single entry per CDR3 protein. The data hold about 430,000 distinct CDR3 sequences, with 21% observed a single time. This clonotype was found many times. Its antigen remains unidentified. The germline V gene encodes CDR1 GTSNPN and CDR2 SVGIG (reference sequence). Trimming removed 3 bases from V and 7 bases from J, with 13 bases in between. CDR3 length equals 13 residues. Time point reported: persistent/refractory GD, antithyroid drugs over 5 years with positive TRAb. The TCR library was prepared using RNA isolated from PBMCs. Graves' disease diagnoses followed American Thyroid Association guidelines. Roughly 9.2-milliliter peripheral blood samples went into EDTA tubes.

The specimen was peripheral blood mononuclear cells (PBMCs), collected when the disease was refractory, from a patient treated with antithyroid drugs. This clonotype was sampled from a female donor with Graves disease. The rearrangement uses TRBV30 and TRBJ1-5; D may be TRBD1 (6 bases). The CDR3 DNA is TGTGCCTGGAGCGGGACAACAGTACAGCCCCAGCATTTT. This codes for CAWSGTTVQPQHF.